The T cell receptor beta chain described here comes from a study of Ad26.COV2.S vaccination and SARS-CoV-2 variants. Deletions cut 0 bases from V and 1 base from J, with 12 bases between. The germline CDR1 and CDR2 sequences are SGHVS and FQNEAQ. This CDR3 is built from 16 residues. Using immunoSEQ multiplex PCR, the repertoire was profiled, and TCRdb retains in-frame clones only, with some absent. Altogether 300,000 to 350,000 clones are present, about 87% being singletons, with the ten largest covering 6.4%. Stated treatment: 15 to 20 received Ad26.COV2.S at low or high dose, single or two shots; 5 received placebo; per-sample allocation not given. Samples analyzed were those drawn on day 63 after the first vaccine or placebo injection. This adult donor, from Boston, was 18-55 years old. Wuhan-strain spike was delivered by a replication-incompetent Ad26 vector. This clone showed up just once. What it recognizes is unknown.

Study-wide results and limits: Non-spike TCR breadth was similar in vaccine and placebo recipients. Analyses of TCR breadth and depth may have underestimated total T cell responses.

This material consisted of peripheral blood, taken in a trial of Ad26.COV2.S vaccine versus placebo. The chain combines TRBV7-8 with TRBJ2-5; a weak D match, TRBD2 (6 bases). The receptor comes from a person between 18 and 60 years old who received the Ad26.COV2.S COVID-19 vaccine or a placebo. As DNA, the CDR3 is TGTGCCAGCAGCTTAGCAGCGGGCGGAATCCAAGAGACCCAGTACTTC. Translation: CASSLAAGGIQETQYF.